This T cell receptor beta chain was captured in a study of blood T cell repertoires in COVID-19. Study-wide background: Both acute and convalescent COVID-19 samples were obtained from the United States, Italy and Spain.

Study members were between 18 and 89 years old and lived in 24 US regions. Cohorts were determined from participant-reported clinical history. Methods used by the authors: How many nucleated cells were present was estimated from reference gene primer amplification. Measured with immunoSEQ multiplex PCR; TCRdb has only the in-frame clones, and not every one. Clone size and the V and J calls come from that table; the DNA yielded D and trimming. Of 200,000 to 250,000 clones detected, 85% to 90% appear once; the ten largest clones hold about 3.5%. The sample was PBMCs or T cells enriched from blood (not recorded which). This TCR was recovered from a woman in her late teens or twenties in a cohort exposed to, infected with or recovered from COVID-19 (not recorded which).

The CDR3 here is CASSTPGAPGGYGYTF. CDR3 sequence (DNA): TGTGCCAGTAGTACGCCTGGGGCTCCCGGGGGCTATGGCTACACCTTC. The J gene is TRBJ1-2, the V gene TRBV19, with D possibly TRBD1 on 5 matching bases. Germline lookup yields CDR1 LNHDA and CDR2 SQIVND (reference sequence). Trimming took off 4 bases at V and 4 bases at J, with 19 bases between the two ends. The CDR3 length is 16 residues.